Following are 29 T cell receptor beta chains from one sample sequenced in a study of molecular identifiers for immune sequencing clone quantification. MiXCR, applied by TCRdb to the PCR reads, yields one record per CDR3 protein. The sample has over 300,000 distinct CDR3 sequences; over 20% are singletons. Sequencing was carried out using naive CD8+ T cells from blood, with Jurkat cell RNA spiked in. This sample's subset: FACS-sorted CD8+CD4-CCR7+CD45RA+ naive T cells. The receptors were sampled from a human donor in good health. Some libraries in this study had Jurkat cell RNA spiked in.

About this clonotype itself: A much bigger clone sits one base away, suggesting this may be a read error. This chain links TRBV12-3 or TRBV12-4 with TRBJ1-5; 8 bases align to TRBD1. CDR3 length: 13 residues. The V and J ends lost 6 bases and 9 bases, in that order; junction bases with no gene match: 7. CDR3 nucleotides: TGTGCCAGCAGAACAGGGGGGGGTCGGCCCCAGCATTTT. Its protein is CASRTGGGRPQHF.

This clonotype was picked up many times. The rearrangement joins TRBV7-3 to TRBJ2-3, with 9 bases that match TRBD1. Germline V gene lookup returns CDR1 SGHTA and CDR2 FQGTGA. This CDR3 spans 15 amino acids. V was clipped by 4 bases and J by 1 base; unmatched bases: 3. CDR3 in amino acids: CASSSTGGGTDTQYF. The CDR3, as DNA: TGTGCCAGCAGCTCCACAGGGGGCGGCACAGATACGCAGTATTTT.

The CDR3 bases are TGTGCCAGCACCTACCTAAAGGGGGGGCATTACGAGCAGTACTTC. This encodes CASTYLKGGHYEQYF. V is TRBV13 and J is TRBJ2-7; perhaps TRBD2 as D (7 bases). Germline-derived CDR1 and CDR2 are PRHDT and FYEKMQ (reference sequence). V gave up 7 bases and J gave up 4 bases, with 20 bases separating them. The CDR3 runs to 15 residues.

V gene TRBV12-3 or TRBV12-4 combines with J gene TRBJ2-7, with TRBD1 matching 9 bases. J was trimmed by 3 bases and V by 3 bases; bases with no gene match: 6. This CDR3 is 15 amino acids long. The CDR3 sequence is CASSFGTGGNYEQYF. In DNA form, the CDR3 reads TGTGCCAGCAGTTTTGGTACAGGGGGCAACTACGAGCAGTACTTC.

The rearrangement uses TRBV20-1 and TRBJ2-7; 7 positions match TRBD2. Trimming cost V 3 bases and J 3 bases; bases outside gene matches: 20. Germline V gives CDR1 DFQATT, CDR2 SNEGSKA (reference sequence). The CDR3 contains 18 residues. CDR3 region: CSASHSPPDLAVVYEQYF. In DNA, the CDR3 is TGCAGTGCTAGCCACTCCCCCCCTGATCTAGCGGTTGTCTACGAGCAGTACTTC.

This chain connects TRBV28 to TRBJ2-7; a weak D match, TRBD2 (6 bases). The germline CDR1 and CDR2 sequences are MDHEN and SYDVKM. V gave up 7 bases and J gave up 3 bases, with 13 bases separating them. The CDR3 extends over 13 amino acids. This CDR3 is CASTPGLNYEQYF. Here the CDR3 DNA reads TGTGCCAGCACTCCGGGACTTAACTACGAGCAGTACTTC.

This chain uses TRBV28 with TRBJ1-6; 10 positions match TRBD1. Per germline, CDR1 MDHEN and CDR2 SYDVKM. J lost 8 bases, V lost 4 bases, and 5 bases had no gene match. The length of the CDR3 is 15 residues. In nucleotides, the CDR3 is TGTGCCAGCAGTTCTAGGGACAGGGGTCATTCACCCCTCCACTTT. Its protein is CASSSRDRGHSPLHF.

The V call is TRBV11-2, the J call TRBJ2-1; TRBD1 matches at 9 bases. CDR1 is SGHAT, CDR2 FQNNGV, per germline. Unmatched junction bases numbered 11, after V lost 5 bases and J lost 9 bases. The CDR3 has 15 residues. CDR3 residues: CASSHLRDRAAEQFF. CDR3 in DNA: TGTGCCAGCAGCCATCTCCGGGACAGGGCTGCTGAGCAGTTCTTC.

This clonotype appeared many times. The DNA of the CDR3 is TGTGCCAGCAGTGAACTAGCGGTCTCCTACGAGCAGTACTTC. Its translation is CASSELAVSYEQYF. The gene calls are TRBV2 and TRBJ2-7; TRBD2 agrees at 7 bases. Per the germline V gene, CDR1 is SNHLY and CDR2 is FYNNEI. The CDR3 has 14 residues. V shed 2 bases, J shed 0 bases, and the junction held 1 base outside the gene matches.

Of note for this clonotype: Since a much larger clone is just one base distant, this may be a read error. V is TRBV9 and J is TRBJ2-5; 9 bases are shared with TRBD2. CDR1 SGDLS and CDR2 YYNGEE come from the germline V gene. CDR3 length equals 15 residues. V was pared by 4 bases and J by 5 bases, with 9 bases of the junction left unmatched. In nucleotides, the CDR3 is TGTGCCAGCAGCCTAGGACTAGCGAGAAGGGAGACCCAGTACTTC. This translates into CASSLGLARRETQYF.

This clonotype came up a few times. The rearrangement uses TRBV12-3 or TRBV12-4 and TRBJ1-1; D unclear. Between the trimmed V and J ends, which lost 7 bases and 0 bases, there was a span of 6 bases. The CDR3 sequence is 12 residues long. The CDR3: CASIPLNTEAFF. DNA of the CDR3: TGTGCCAGCATACCTCTGAACACTGAAGCTTTCTTT.

About this clonotype itself: Possible read error: a much larger clone is one base away. The chain has TRBV12-3 or TRBV12-4 and TRBJ2-7, with 10 positions matching TRBD1. This CDR3 is built from 16 residues. CDR3 region: CANSLATGQGFYEQYF. Written as DNA, the CDR3 is TGTGCCAACAGTTTGGCAACGGGACAGGGGTTCTACGAGCAGTACTTC.

To note about this clonotype: A much larger clone lies one base from this, so it may be a read error. This sequence joins TRBV5-1 and TRBJ2-7; no definite D call. The germline V gene encodes CDR1 SGHRS and CDR2 YFSETQ. This CDR3 region has 13 residues. In DNA, the CDR3 is TGCGCCAGCAGCTTGAGCCCTACCTACGAGCAGCACTTC. Protein sequence: CASSLSPTYEQHF.

This clonotype showed up many times. The rearrangement links TRBV4-1 to TRBJ1-4, with D uncertain. The V end lost 0 bases, the J end lost 5 bases, and 10 bases lay between the germline ends. This CDR3 is built from 15 residues. The germline V gene encodes CDR1 MGHRA and CDR2 YSYEKL. DNA of the CDR3: TGCGCCAGCAGCCAAGAGACATATAGCAATGAAAAACTGTTTTTT. Amino acid sequence: CASSQETYSNEKLFF.

The V call is TRBV4-3, the J call TRBJ2-7; tentatively, D is TRBD1 (5 bases). The length of the CDR3 is 15 residues. Trimming took 0 bases from V and 2 from J, leaving 11 bases between them. Germline CDR1 is LGHNA and CDR2 is YSLEER. Written as DNA, the CDR3 is TGCGCCAGCAGCCAAGATATGGCAGGGACCTACGAGCAGTACTTC. Its translation: CASSQDMAGTYEQYF.

This clonotype was recorded at least ten times. The rearrangement uses TRBV12-3 or TRBV12-4 and TRBJ2-3; unclear D gene. V shed 5 bases and J shed 0 bases, with 12 bases lying between them. The CDR3 is 15 amino acids. The DNA of the CDR3 is TGTGCCAGCAGTGTCGACATGACTAGCACAGATACGCAGTATTTT. Amino acid sequence: CASSVDMTSTDTQYF.

The chain is built from TRBV4-3 and TRBJ2-7; 7 bases align to TRBD1. The CDR3 extends over 18 amino acids. Trimming cost V 0 bases and J 4 bases; bases outside gene matches: 15. CDR1 and CDR2 from the germline V gene are LGHNA and YSLEER. CDR3 nucleotide sequence: TGCGCCAGCAGCCAAGACCAGCGGTTCGGGACAGCCGATTACGAGCAGTACTTC. This gives the protein CASSQDQRFGTADYEQYF.

This clonotype was counted many times. The V and J genes are TRBV6-5 and TRBJ2-3; 9 nucleotides align to TRBD1. The V and J ends lost 5 bases and 3 bases, in that order; junction bases with no gene match: 6. Germline CDR1 and CDR2: MNHEY and SVGAGI. This CDR3 comprises 15 residues. CDR3 nucleotide sequence: TGTGCCAGCAGTCCATCCGGACAGGGGACAGATACGCAGTATTTT. Residues: CASSPSGQGTDTQYF.

This clonotype was recorded a few times. The V gene is TRBV19, the J gene TRBJ2-1, with 12 bases lining up with TRBD2. There are 15 residues in the CDR3. CDR1 is LNHDA, CDR2 SQIVND, per germline (reference sequence). The J segment lost 8 bases and the V segment lost 7 bases, leaving 9 bases of the junction unmatched. In DNA form, the CDR3 reads TGTGCCAGTAATAACGGACTAGCGGGACGCGATGAGCAGTTCTTC. Translated: CASNNGLAGRDEQFF.

This clonotype turned up a few times. This rearrangement joins TRBV29-1 to TRBJ2-1, with 9 bases matching TRBD2. Per germline, CDR1 SQVTM and CDR2 ANQGSEA. V dropped 1 base and J dropped 8; count of bases not matched to a gene: 30. The CDR3 runs to 22 residues. The CDR3 region is CSVEGKVSSGHHTGTSFYEQFF. In DNA form, the CDR3 reads TGCAGCGTTGAAGGAAAAGTTTCCTCGGGCCACCATACCGGGACTAGCTTTTATGAGCAGTTCTTC.

Turning to this clonotype: A much larger clonotype is one base distant, so this may be a read error. This chain joins TRBV6-2 or TRBV6-3 and TRBJ1-5; D not certain. V was cut by 0 bases and J by 0 bases, with 18 bases left in between. Germline loops: CDR1 MNHEY, CDR2 SVGEGT. This CDR3 has 19 amino acids. CDR3 region: CASSYSGFGEGFSNQPQHF. The CDR3 DNA follows: TGTGCCAGCAGTTACTCTGGGTTCGGAGAGGGATTTAGCAATCAGCCCCAGCATTTT.

The chain links TRBV12-3 or TRBV12-4 to TRBJ2-7; 10 bases fit TRBD1. Trimming at V came to 7 bases and at J to 6 bases, leaving 9 bases not matched to a gene. The CDR3 is made up of 14 amino acids. This CDR3 reads CASTTGTGVSEQYF. As DNA, the CDR3 is TGTGCCAGCACGACCGGGACAGGGGTTTCCGAGCAGTACTTC.

The CDR3 reads CASSSRGGPLTGELFF. The CDR3 DNA reads TGTGCCAGCAGCTCCCGGGGCGGACCTCTTACCGGGGAGCTGTTTTTT. J is TRBJ2-2 and V is TRBV13; the D call may be TRBD1 or TRBD2 (5 bases each). CDR1 is PRHDT and CDR2 is FYEKMQ in the germline V gene (reference sequence). The CDR3 sequence is 16 residues long. V shed 4 bases and J shed 5 bases, with 17 bases lying between them. Full variable domain (remainder filled in from reference TRBV13 and TRBJ2-2): AAGVIQSPRHLIKEKRETATLKCYPIPRHDTVYWYQQGPGQDPQFLISFYEKMQSDKGSIPDRFSAQQFSDYHSELNMSSLELGDSALYFCASSSRGGPLTGELFFGEGSRLTVL.

This sequence joins TRBV5-4 and TRBJ2-5; a possible D gene is TRBD1 (5 bases). Germline values: CDR1 SGHNT, CDR2 YYREEE (reference sequence). With 1 base removed from V and 5 bases from J, the gap between germline ends came to 15 bases. The CDR3 sequence is 15 residues long. CDR3 sequence: CASSLLMGLGETQYF. The CDR3 DNA follows: TGTGCCAGCAGCTTGCTTATGGGGCTCGGGGAGACCCAGTACTTC.

Notes on this clonotype: The junction differs from germline at one of its ends, possibly a read error. The CDR3 DNA sequence: TGTGCCGGCAGCACGACTAGCTCCTACGAGCAGTACTTC. This gives the protein CAGSTTSSYEQYF. This chain links TRBV6-5 with TRBJ2-7; maybe TRBD2 (6 bases). Germline CDR1 and CDR2: MNHEY and SVGAGI. The CDR3 is 13 amino acids.

This clonotype was recorded a few times. The chain recombines TRBV12-3 or TRBV12-4 with TRBJ1-4; tentative D call: TRBD1 (6 bases). The CDR3 totals 17 residues. Trimming shortened V by 6 bases and J by 1 base, and 18 bases separated the two germline ends. The CDR3 reads CASSQRDTRRTNEKLFF. CDR3 DNA sequence: TGTGCCAGCAGCCAGAGGGACACCAGAAGAACTAATGAAAAACTGTTTTTT.

This clonotype was detected a few times. This rearrangement joins TRBV30 to TRBJ2-5, with 7 bases lining up with TRBD1. Germline-derived CDR1 and CDR2 are GTSNPN and SVGIG (reference sequence). The CDR3 consists of 13 residues. V lost 6 bases to trimming and J lost 0 bases; unmatched junction nucleotides: 4. The CDR3 region is CACTQGDQETQYF. The CDR3, as DNA: TGTGCCTGTACCCAGGGGGACCAAGAGACCCAGTACTTC.

This clonotype came up many times. This sequence joins TRBV29-1 and TRBJ2-3; TRBD2 matches at 14 bases. This CDR3 has 14 residues. Germline CDR1 is SQVTM and CDR2 is ANQGSEA. After removal of 7 bases from V and 6 bases from J, the junction contained 6 bases not matched to a gene. CDR3 coding DNA: TGCAGCGCCGTGGGACTAGCGGGAGCGGATACGCAGTATTTT. Its translation: CSAVGLAGADTQYF.

Note on this clonotype: A much larger clonotype is one base distant, so this may be a read error. V usage is TRBV12-3 or TRBV12-4 and J usage is TRBJ1-2, with D possibly TRBD1 on 5 matching bases. This CDR3 region has 13 residues. For the CDR3, the DNA is TGTGTCAGCAGGGAGACGGGAAACTATGGCTACACCTTC. The encoded protein is CVSRETGNYGYTF.